This TCR beta chain was recovered during a study of blood T cell repertoires in COVID-19. Background on the study: The samples span acute and convalescent COVID-19 from the United States, Italy and Spain.

Profiled with immunoSEQ multiplex PCR; TCRdb holds only in-frame clones, not every one. The profile shows 150,000 or so clones, roughly 70% of them singletons. Material for sequencing was peripheral blood. This receptor was identified in a woman older than 75 with acute or convalescent COVID-19.

The DNA for the CDR3 is TGTGCCAGCAGTCCCCATAATCAGCCCCAGCATTTT. Its translation is CASSPHNQPQHF. J is TRBJ1-5 and V is TRBV12-3 or TRBV12-4; D not resolved. Trimming pared 5 bases from V and 4 bases from J, leaving 6 bases between. CDR3 length: 12 residues.